Included here is one TCR beta chain sequence, with context. The antigen is not known. The data originate from a study of T cell clonotyping in hematopoietic cell transplantation. TCRdb keeps only in-frame clones here, not all; method: immunoSEQ multiplex PCR. The sample lists about 41,000 clones, 95% occurring once. Study conclusions and caveats: Broader posttransplant TCR repertoire diversity was predicted by graft donor and pretransplant recipient Inverse Simpson Index values. After transplant, recipient diversity fell while pathologically expanded clonotypes grew through day 180. At the given depth, recipient repertoires were over 95% de novo clonotypes.

The CDR3 contains 14 residues. Germline V gene data show CDR1 as SGHTA and CDR2 as FQGNSA. Trimming left V 2 bases short and J 2 bases short, with 10 bases between. The specimen sequenced was peripheral blood mononuclear cells. The source is a man between 25 and 39 years old in good health. Some clones in this sample may be carry-over from other donors' samples. V usage is TRBV7-2 and J usage is TRBJ2-7; the D gene could be TRBD1 or TRBD2 (5 bases each). As DNA, the CDR3 is TGTGCCAGCAGCTTATATCGGGGCCCCTACGAGCAGTACTTC. It is translated as CASSLYRGPYEQYF. The whole variable domain, filled in from reference TRBV7-2 and TRBJ2-7, reads GAGVSQSPSNKVTEKGKDVELRCDPISGHTALYWYRQSLGQGLEFLIYFQGNSAPDKSGLPSDRFSAERTGGSVSTLTIQRTQQEDSAVYLCASSLYRGPYEQYFGPGTRLTVT.